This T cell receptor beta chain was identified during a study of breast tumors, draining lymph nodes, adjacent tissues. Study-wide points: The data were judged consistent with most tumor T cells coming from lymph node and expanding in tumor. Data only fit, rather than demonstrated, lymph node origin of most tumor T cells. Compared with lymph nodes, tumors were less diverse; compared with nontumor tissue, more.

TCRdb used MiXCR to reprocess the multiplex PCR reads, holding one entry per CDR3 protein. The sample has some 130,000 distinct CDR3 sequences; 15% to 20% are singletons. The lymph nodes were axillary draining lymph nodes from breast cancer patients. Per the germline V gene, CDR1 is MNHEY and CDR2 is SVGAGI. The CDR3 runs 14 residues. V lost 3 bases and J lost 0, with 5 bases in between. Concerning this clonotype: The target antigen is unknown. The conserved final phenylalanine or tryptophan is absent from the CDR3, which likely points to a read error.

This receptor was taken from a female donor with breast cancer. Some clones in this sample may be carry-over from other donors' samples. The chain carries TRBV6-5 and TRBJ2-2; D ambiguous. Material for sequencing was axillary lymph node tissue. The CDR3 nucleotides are TGTGCCAGCAGTTATGACCCGAACACCGGGGAGCTGTTTTCT. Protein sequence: CASSYDPNTGELFS.